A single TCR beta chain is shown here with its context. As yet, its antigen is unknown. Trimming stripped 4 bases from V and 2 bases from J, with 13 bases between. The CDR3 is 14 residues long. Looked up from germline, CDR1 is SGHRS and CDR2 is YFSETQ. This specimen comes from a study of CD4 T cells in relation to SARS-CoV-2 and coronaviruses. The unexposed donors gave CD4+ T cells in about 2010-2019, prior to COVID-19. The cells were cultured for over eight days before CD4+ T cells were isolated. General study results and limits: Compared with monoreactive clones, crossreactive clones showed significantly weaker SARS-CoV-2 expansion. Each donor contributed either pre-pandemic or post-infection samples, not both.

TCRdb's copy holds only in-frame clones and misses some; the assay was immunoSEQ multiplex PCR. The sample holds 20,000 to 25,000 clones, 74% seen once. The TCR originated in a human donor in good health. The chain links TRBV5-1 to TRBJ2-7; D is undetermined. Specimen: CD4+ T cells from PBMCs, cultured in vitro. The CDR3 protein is CASSLMINTYEQYF. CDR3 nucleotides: TGCGCCAGCAGCCTCATGATTAATACCTACGAGCAGTACTTC. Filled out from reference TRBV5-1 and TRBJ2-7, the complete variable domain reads KAGVTQTPRYLIKTRGQQVTLSCSPISGHRSVSWYQQTPGQGLQFLFEYFSETQRNKGNFPGRFSGRQFSNSRSEMNVSTLELGDSALYLCASSLMINTYEQYFGPGTRLTVT.